The 28 T cell receptor beta chains given below trace back to one sample, sequenced in a study of cytomegalovirus exposure and HLA in healthy donors. PCR was performed using 60 Vbeta and 13 Jbeta primers. Clones were read by immunoSEQ multiplex PCR, and TCRdb kept only the in-frame ones, dropping some. This sample yields about 60,000 clones, of which about 72% are seen a single time; 3% to 4% belongs to the top ten. The sample comprised PBMCs. The source of these receptors is a woman in her thirties or forties in good health and CMV-seropositive.

The CDR3, as DNA: TGTGCCAGCAGCCCCTGGACAGGGGGACTCGGTGAGCAGTTCTTC. Residues: CASSPWTGGLGEQFF. The chain employs TRBV21-1 and TRBJ2-1; whether TRBD1, the table's D call, matches the DNA was not checked. TRBV21-1 is a pseudogene segment. The CDR3 spans 15 residues.

This clone was counted only a few times. The V gene is TRBV4-1, the J gene TRBJ2-2, with D possibly TRBD1 on 5 matching bases. From germline, CDR1 is MGHRA and CDR2 YSYEKL. V dropped 0 bases and J dropped 0 bases, with 14 bases sitting between them. The CDR3 is 18 amino acids. In nucleotides, the CDR3 is TGCGCCAGCAGCCAAGAGAGTGCAGGGCTCTCGAACACCGGGGAGCTGTTTTTT. Amino acid sequence: CASSQESAGLSNTGELFF.

This clone was recorded once. The rearrangement joins TRBV10-2 to TRBJ1-2, with TRBD1 as a possible D gene (5 bases). The germline V and J ends were trimmed by 4 bases and 4 bases, with 7 bases remaining between them. The CDR3 is 12 residues long. CDR1 and CDR2 from the germline V gene are WSHSY and SAAADI. CDR3 protein: CASSGQGYGYTF. CDR3 DNA: TGCGCCAGCAGTGGGCAGGGCTATGGCTACACCTTC.

The table lists this clone with a count of one. This rearrangement joins TRBV6-1 to TRBJ2-1, with TRBD2 identical over 10 bases. Germline CDR1 is MNHNS and CDR2 is SASEGT. This CDR3 comprises 14 residues. The J segment lost 6 bases and the V segment lost 6 bases, leaving 5 bases of the junction unmatched. In DNA, the CDR3 is TGTGCCAGCAGGGTAGCGGGGGGTGGCAATGAGCAGTTCTTC. This gives the protein CASRVAGGGNEQFF.

This clone occurred a few times. The chain couples TRBV6-6 to TRBJ1-2, with D perhaps matching TRBD1 (5 bases). This CDR3 region has 12 residues. Germline V gene sequence: CDR1 MNHNY, CDR2 SVGAGI (reference sequence). The V end lost 5 bases, the J end lost 4 bases, and 8 bases lay between the germline ends. The DNA of the CDR3 is TGTGCCAGCAGTCGACAGCGCTATGGCTACACCTTC. It codes for CASSRQRYGYTF.

The CDR3 DNA reads TGTGCCAGCAGCGGGAGGGGTGAAGCTTTCTTT. Its translation is CASSGRGEAFF. The V gene is TRBV5-8, the J gene TRBJ1-1; tentative D call: TRBD1 (5 bases). This CDR3 region has 11 residues. Trimming took 4 bases from V and 7 from J, leaving 8 bases between them. Germline values: CDR1 SGHTS, CDR2 YDEGEE.

The rearrangement links TRBV7-9 to TRBJ1-5; D unresolved. The CDR3 spans 13 residues. The germline V gene encodes CDR1 SEHNR and CDR2 FQNEAQ (reference sequence). V dropped 2 bases and J dropped 7 bases, with 9 bases sitting between them. CDR3 bases: TGTGCCAGCAGCTTATACAATACCCAGCCCCAGCATTTT. It translates to CASSLYNTQPQHF.

The V call is TRBV18, the J call TRBJ1-1; D possibly corresponds to TRBD1 (5 bases). The length of the CDR3 is 15 residues. The V end lost 7 bases, the J end lost 3 bases, and 18 bases lay between the germline ends. Germline CDR1 KGHSH, CDR2 LQKENI. The CDR3 spells CASCLTAFIDTEAFF. CDR3 sequence (DNA): TGTGCCAGCTGTTTGACAGCCTTTATCGACACTGAAGCTTTCTTT.

CDR3 protein: CASSSNPVSGNTIYF. The CDR3 DNA is TGTGCCAGCAGTTCAAATCCAGTCTCTGGAAACACCATATATTTT. The chain couples TRBV6-5 to TRBJ1-3; no reliable D call. Looked up from germline, CDR1 is MNHEY and CDR2 is SVGAGI. The CDR3 consists of 15 residues. Trimming stripped 4 bases from V and 0 bases from J, with 10 bases between.

The chain combines TRBV6-5 with TRBJ1-2; 9 bases agree with TRBD1. CDR3 length: 15 residues. V shed 0 bases, J shed 6 bases, and the junction held 5 bases outside the gene matches. Per germline, CDR1 MNHEY and CDR2 SVGAGI. CDR3 sequence reads: CASSYSGQGQHGYTF. Here the CDR3 DNA reads TGTGCCAGCAGTTACTCGGGACAGGGCCAACATGGCTACACCTTC.

This sequence joins TRBV18 and TRBJ1-1; D gene uncertain. CDR3 length: 14 residues. From germline, CDR1 is KGHSH and CDR2 LQKENI. V shed 6 bases and J shed 2 bases, with 13 bases lying between them. CDR3 bases: TGTGCCAGCTCCTCGACAAACCAAAACACTGAAGCTTTCTTT. Encoded protein: CASSSTNQNTEAFF.

The chain links TRBV5-1 to TRBJ2-5; 9 bases are a match to TRBD2. The J call could be wrong; TRBJ2-7 is a better fit for the DNA end. The CDR3 consists of 15 residues. From germline, CDR1 is SGHRS and CDR2 YFSETQ. CDR3 sequence (DNA): TGCGCCAGCAGCTTCCCAGCGGGGGGCGTCTACGAGCAGTACTTC. Encoded protein: CASSFPAGGVYEQYF.

The chain carries TRBV4-2 and TRBJ1-6; 7 positions match TRBD1. Germline trimming cut 0 bases from V and 6 bases from J; bases unmatched to any gene: 5. The CDR3 has 16 amino acids. CDR1 LGHNA and CDR2 YNFKEQ come from the germline V gene. CDR3 region: CASSQDVTGSNSPLHF. In DNA, the CDR3 is TGTGCCAGCAGCCAAGATGTGACAGGGAGTAATTCACCCCTCCACTTT.

This chain connects TRBV4-1 to TRBJ1-4; 8 bases map to TRBD1. In germline, CDR1 is MGHRA, CDR2 YSYEKL. The junction had 7 bases not matched to a gene; V was cut back by 0 bases and J by 7 bases. This CDR3 has 16 amino acids. The CDR3 nucleotides read TGCGCCAGCAGCCAAGAATTCGGGACAGGTTTTGAAAAACTGTTTTTT. It specifies CASSQEFGTGFEKLFF.

This clone was detected a few times. The gene calls are TRBV5-1 and TRBJ2-5; D possibly corresponds to TRBD1 (6 bases). This CDR3 comprises 14 residues. V lost 7 bases and J lost 3, with 16 bases in between. Germline V lookup: CDR1 SGHRS, CDR2 YFSETQ. The CDR3 nucleotides read TGCGCCAGCGGAACCGGGACAAGAGAAGAGACCCAGTACTTC. This encodes CASGTGTREETQYF. Based on the CDR3 plus reference TRBV5-1 and TRBJ2-5, the full variable domain is KAGVTQTPRYLIKTRGQQVTLSCSPISGHRSVSWYQQTPGQGLQFLFEYFSETQRNKGNFPGRFSGRQFSNSRSEMNVSTLELGDSALYLCASGTGTREETQYFGPGTRLLVL.

The chain is built from TRBV2 and TRBJ2-3; a weak D match, TRBD2 (6 bases). Germline loops: CDR1 SNHLY, CDR2 FYNNEI. The CDR3 consists of 11 residues. The germline V and J ends were trimmed by 5 bases and 6 bases, with 6 bases remaining between them. CDR3 sequence (DNA): TGTGCCAGCAGTCGGGGGGATACGCAGTATTTT. Translated, it gives CASSRGDTQYF. Looking up the rest from reference TRBV2 and TRBJ2-3 gives the full variable domain: EPEVTQTPSHQVTQMGQEVILRCVPISNHLYFYWYRQILGQKVEFLVSFYNNEISEKSEIFDDQFSVERPDGSNFTLKIRSTKLEDSAMYFCASSRGDTQYFGPGTRLTVL.

V gene TRBV18 combines with J gene TRBJ2-3; 9 nucleotides agree with TRBD1. This CDR3 comprises 15 residues. With 3 bases clipped from V and 0 bases from J, the junction kept 1 base outside the gene matches. Germline V lookup: CDR1 KGHSH, CDR2 LQKENI. In DNA, the CDR3 is TGTGCCAGCTCACCGGGACAGGGCAGCACAGATACGCAGTATTTT. This encodes CASSPGQGSTDTQYF.

CDR3: CASSQAPLARETQYF. The DNA of the CDR3 is TGTGCCAGCAGCCAAGCCCCACTAGCGCGGGAGACCCAGTACTTC. The chain combines TRBV4-2 with TRBJ2-5, with TRBD2 matching over 7 bases. This CDR3 has 15 amino acids. CDR1 LGHNA and CDR2 YNFKEQ come from the germline V gene. The trim removed 1 base at V and 5 bases at J, leaving 7 bases unmatched.

The V call is TRBV4-1, the J call TRBJ1-2, with D unresolved. Germline CDR1 MGHRA, CDR2 YSYEKL. V shed 4 bases and J shed 2 bases, with 14 bases lying between them. The CDR3 has 15 residues. CDR3 coding DNA: TGCGCCAGCAGCCGATTAAGAGCGGTCAACTATGGCTACACCTTC. Residues: CASSRLRAVNYGYTF.

The genes are TRBV27 and TRBJ2-3; 7 positions match TRBD2. V was clipped by 6 bases and J by 5 bases; unmatched bases: 5. The V gene's germline CDR1 is MNHEY and CDR2 SMNVEV (reference sequence). The CDR3 sequence is 13 residues long. The CDR3 DNA reads TGTGCCAGCAGATCACTAGCGAGAGATACGCAGTATTTT. It codes for CASRSLARDTQYF.

This chain connects TRBV4-1 to TRBJ2-5, with 9 positions matching TRBD2. The CDR3 has 14 residues. From germline, CDR1 is MGHRA and CDR2 YSYEKL. V was clipped by 1 base and J by 5 bases; unmatched bases: 2. The CDR3 spells CASSQGLAEETQYF. CDR3 sequence (DNA): TGCGCCAGCAGCCAAGGACTAGCGGAGGAGACCCAGTACTTC.

The J gene is TRBJ1-4, the V gene TRBV5-1; TRBD1 agrees at 7 bases. The trim removed 2 bases at V and 6 bases at J, leaving 4 bases unmatched. Germline V CDR1 and CDR2: SGHRS, YFSETQ. The CDR3 covers 14 residues. Here the CDR3 DNA reads TGCGCCAGCAGCTTCAGGGGGTTGGATGAAAAACTGTTTTTT. This translates into CASSFRGLDEKLFF.

The chain has TRBV11-3 and TRBJ2-1, with a tentative D call TRBD1 (6 bases). This CDR3 is 16 amino acids long. CDR1 SGHNT and CDR2 YENEEA come from the germline V gene. V lost 3 bases and J lost 5, with 17 bases in between. As DNA, the CDR3 is TGTGCCAGCAGCTTTCGTGGGGGCCTCGTGAACAATGAGCAGTTCTTC. The encoded protein is CASSFRGGLVNNEQFF.

The chain recombines TRBV5-6 with TRBJ1-5, with D maybe TRBD1 (5 bases). Germline CDR1 reads SGHDT; CDR2 reads YYEEEE. The CDR3 extends over 14 amino acids. The germline V and J ends were trimmed by 0 bases and 12 bases, with 16 bases remaining between them. The CDR3 sequence: CASSLVGSAGLQHF. CDR3 sequence (DNA): TGTGCCAGCAGCTTGGTAGGCTCCGCAGGGCTCCAGCATTTT.

This rearrangement joins TRBV4-3 to TRBJ2-6, with D uncertain. The V end lost 3 bases, the J end lost 0 bases, and 9 bases lay between the germline ends. The CDR3 runs to 16 residues. Per the germline V gene, CDR1 is LGHNA and CDR2 is YSLEER. CDR3 loop: CASSQETDSGANVLTF. The CDR3 coding sequence is TGCGCCAGCAGCCAGGAAACAGACTCTGGGGCCAACGTCCTGACTTTC.

The V and J genes are TRBV30 and TRBJ2-3; D is perhaps TRBD2 (6 bases). Trimming shortened V by 3 bases and J by 3 bases, and 22 bases separated the two germline ends. This CDR3 spans 17 amino acids. The germline CDR1 and CDR2 sequences are GTSNPN and SVGIG (reference sequence). The CDR3 is CAWSTPPGAGKTDTQYF. The CDR3 coding sequence is TGTGCCTGGAGCACACCGCCGGGTGCGGGGAAAACAGATACGCAGTATTTT. The variable domain in full, with the rest retrieved from reference TRBV30 and TRBJ2-3, is SQTIHQWPATLVQPVGSPLSLECTVEGTSNPNLYWYRQAAGRGLQLLFYSVGIGQISSEVPQNLSASRPQDRQFILSSKKLLLSDSGFYLCAWSTPPGAGKTDTQYFGPGTRLTVL.

On this clone itself: At the DNA level, this CDR3 is encoded by other sequences in the same sample as well. The chain carries TRBV7-2 and TRBJ1-2, with D possibly matching TRBD1 (6 bases). This CDR3 is built from 12 residues. Trimming pared 3 bases from V and 5 bases from J, leaving 7 bases between. Germline V gene sequence: CDR1 SGHTA, CDR2 FQGNSA. The CDR3 DNA sequence: TGTGCCAGCAGCTTCCAGGGGTATGGCTACACCTTC. Protein product: CASSFQGYGYTF. The full variable domain, rest sourced from reference TRBV7-2 and TRBJ1-2, is GAGVSQSPSNKVTEKGKDVELRCDPISGHTALYWYRQSLGQGLEFLIYFQGNSAPDKSGLPSDRFSAERTGGSVSTLTIQRTQQEDSAVYLCASSFQGYGYTFGSGTRLTVV.

The CDR3 region is CASSQDGGSFNEQYF. As DNA, the CDR3 is TGCGCCAGCAGCCAAGATGGGGGCTCATTCAACGAGCAGTACTTC. The rearrangement uses TRBV4-1 and TRBJ2-7, with D tentatively TRBD1 (6 bases). V shed 0 bases and J shed 5 bases, with 14 bases lying between them. Germline V gene lookup returns CDR1 MGHRA and CDR2 YSYEKL. The CDR3 has 15 amino acids.